Shown below are 24 T cell receptor beta chains from a single sample sequenced in a study of PD-L1 blockade in urothelial cancer. This table comes from immunoSEQ multiplex PCR, and its TCRdb copy is limited to in-frame clones, with some not included. The sample shows around 80,000 clones, roughly 87% of them seen only once. The source was PBMCs, collected around atezolizumab (anti-PD-L1) treatment. These receptors were collected from a woman aged 70-85 years with urothelial cancer.

The V gene is TRBV11-3, the J gene TRBJ2-3; 16 bases fit TRBD2. The CDR3 covers 16 residues. The V gene's germline CDR1 is SGHNT and CDR2 YENEEA. Losses at the gene ends were 5 bases for V and 4 bases for J; bases not matched to a gene: 3. In nucleotides, the CDR3 is TGTGCCAGCAGCCGGGGGACTAGCGGGAGGGCAGATACGCAGTATTTT. This translates into CASSRGTSGRADTQYF.

The genes are TRBV5-3 and TRBJ2-5; perhaps TRBD1 as D (6 bases). TRBV5-3 is an ORF for which the function is uncertain. The CDR3 loop spans 14 amino acids. The V and J ends lost 3 bases and 2 bases respectively, with 11 bases between them. The DNA of the CDR3 is TGTGCCAGAAGCTGGGGTAGGGGGCAAGAGACCCAGTACTTC. Its protein is CARSWGRGQETQYF.

The chain combines TRBV30 with TRBJ2-2; 7 bases map to TRBD2. The trim removed 2 bases at V and 0 bases at J, leaving 9 bases unmatched. Germline V gene data show CDR1 as GTSNPN and CDR2 as SVGIG (reference sequence). The CDR3 consists of 17 residues. The CDR3 sequence is CAWSKLRTSANTGELFF. Here the CDR3 DNA reads TGTGCCTGGAGTAAACTTCGGACTAGTGCGAACACCGGGGAGCTGTTTTTT.

V gene TRBV10-3 combines with J gene TRBJ1-1; a possible D gene is TRBD1 (5 bases). The V gene's germline CDR1 is ENHRY and CDR2 SYGVKD. The CDR3 spans 14 residues. V shed 5 bases and J shed 5 bases, with 15 bases lying between them. As DNA, the CDR3 is TGTGCCATCAGTACCGGGACGCGGGGGACTGAAGCTTTCTTT. This gives the protein CAISTGTRGTEAFF.

The chain employs TRBV4-1 and TRBJ2-1, with TRBD2 as a possible D gene (5 bases). Germline V gene data show CDR1 as MGHRA and CDR2 as YSYEKL. Trimming stripped 7 bases from V and 2 bases from J, with 21 bases between. The CDR3 spans 17 residues. CDR3 residues: CASTPLRRASTYNEQFF. The DNA for the CDR3 is TGCGCCAGCACTCCACTACGGCGGGCATCTACCTACAATGAGCAGTTCTTC.

This chain uses TRBV7-7 with TRBJ2-1; D is possibly TRBD2 (7 bases). Germline-derived CDR1 and CDR2 are SSHAT and FNYEAQ (reference sequence). V dropped 2 bases and J dropped 4 bases, with 18 bases sitting between them. This CDR3 is built from 17 residues. The CDR3 spells CASSLYARGRGYNEQFF. The CDR3 nucleotides are TGTGCCAGCAGCTTATATGCCCGGGGGCGGGGGTACAATGAGCAGTTCTTC.

The J gene is TRBJ2-5, the V gene TRBV2; 8 nucleotides line up with TRBD2. The CDR3 length is 15 residues. Germline CDR1 SNHLY, CDR2 FYNNEI. V lost 6 bases to trimming and J lost 4 bases; unmatched junction nucleotides: 10. The CDR3 sequence is CASSPAGVEGETQYF. CDR3 sequence (DNA): TGTGCCAGCAGCCCAGCGGGAGTGGAGGGAGAGACCCAGTACTTC.

This clone was recorded once. V usage is TRBV2 and J usage is TRBJ2-2; 10 nucleotides match TRBD2. Trimming at V came to 3 bases and at J to 7 bases, leaving 5 bases not matched to a gene. Looked up from germline, CDR1 is SNHLY and CDR2 is FYNNEI. There are 15 residues in the CDR3. The CDR3: CASSEQLAGYGELFF. The CDR3 DNA reads as TGTGCCAGCAGTGAGCAACTAGCGGGGTACGGGGAGCTGTTTTTT.

Only a few counts were recorded for this clone. This chain uses TRBV7-2 with TRBJ2-2, with 9 bases fitting TRBD2. Germline CDR1 and CDR2: SGHTA and FQGNSA. V lost 5 bases and J lost 8; bases outside the gene matches: 9. CDR3 length: 15 amino acids. The CDR3 DNA follows: TGTGCCAGCAGCAAGTTAGCGGGGGCCGGAGGGGAGCTGTTTTTT. Translated, it gives CASSKLAGAGGELFF.

This clone has more than one count but fewer than ten. J is TRBJ1-5 and V is TRBV7-2; D gene uncertain. The V end was cut by 1 base, the J end by 6 bases, with 13 bases between. Germline V lookup: CDR1 SGHTA, CDR2 FQGNSA. The CDR3 runs 15 residues. CDR3 nucleotide sequence: TGTGCCAGCAGCTTAGTTGCCGGGGTCTCTCAGCCCCAGCATTTT. This translates into CASSLVAGVSQPQHF.

The V and J genes are TRBV10-3 and TRBJ2-1; D uncertain. V was trimmed by 9 bases and J by 9 bases, leaving 15 bases between them. This CDR3 has 12 residues. Germline V gene sequence: CDR1 ENHRY, CDR2 SYGVKD. The CDR3 here is CAIQIPGGEQFF. For the CDR3, the DNA is TGTGCCATTCAAATTCCCGGCGGTGAGCAGTTCTTC.

V and J are TRBV18 and TRBJ2-2, with 11 nucleotides matching TRBD2. The CDR3 runs to 16 residues. Germline values: CDR1 KGHSH, CDR2 LQKENI. V was clipped by 4 bases and J by 2 bases; unmatched bases: 3. CDR3 sequence: CASSQTSGGNTGELFF. The CDR3 DNA is TGTGCCAGCTCACAAACTAGCGGGGGCAACACCGGGGAGCTGTTTTTT.

This rearrangement joins TRBV7-2 to TRBJ2-7, with a weak D call TRBD1 (6 bases). The CDR3 is 18 amino acids. Germline V gene data show CDR1 as SGHTA and CDR2 as FQGNSA. V lost 0 bases to trimming and J lost 3 bases, with 21 bases between them. CDR3 loop: CASSLALRGTPHRYEQYF. DNA for the CDR3: TGTGCCAGCAGCTTAGCGCTAAGAGGGACACCTCACCGCTACGAGCAGTACTTC.

The chain recombines TRBV5-1 with TRBJ2-5, with TRBD1 identical over 12 bases. The ends lost 0 bases at V and 5 bases at J; junction bases unmatched: 5. From germline, CDR1 is SGHRS and CDR2 YFSETQ. This CDR3 has 16 amino acids. DNA for the CDR3: TGCGCCAGCAGCTTGGGCGGGACAGGGGGCGTGGAGACCCAGTACTTC. Amino acids: CASSLGGTGGVETQYF.

This rearrangement joins TRBV7-9 to TRBJ2-5; 11 bases match TRBD2. Germline V gene lookup returns CDR1 SEHNR and CDR2 FQNEAQ (reference sequence). V was pared by 5 bases and J by 4 bases, with 3 bases of the junction left unmatched. This CDR3 comprises 14 residues. CDR3 sequence: CASSRGLAGETQYF. CDR3 nucleotides: TGTGCCAGCAGCCGTGGACTAGCGGGAGAGACCCAGTACTTC.

The chain couples TRBV19 to TRBJ2-3; TRBD1 aligns across 8 bases. This CDR3 has 15 amino acids. Germline loops: CDR1 LNHDA, CDR2 SQIVND (reference sequence). The trim removed 8 bases at V and 0 bases at J, leaving 7 bases unmatched. The DNA of the CDR3 is TGTGCCAGTTGGGGCAGGGGGCAGAGCACAGATACGCAGTATTTT. Its translation: CASWGRGQSTDTQYF.

The chain carries TRBV11-3 and TRBJ2-7; D is unclear. The germline V gene has CDR1 SGHNT and CDR2 YENEEA. The CDR3 runs 14 residues. Trimming took off 1 base at V and 2 bases at J, with 9 bases between the two ends. The CDR3 here is CASSLARGTYEQYF. CDR3 DNA: TGTGCCAGCAGCTTAGCCCGCGGCACCTACGAGCAGTACTTC.

The chain combines TRBV9 with TRBJ2-7, with 7 nucleotides matching TRBD1. This CDR3 spans 15 amino acids. V lost 3 bases to trimming and J lost 3 bases; unmatched junction nucleotides: 9. Looked up from germline, CDR1 is SGDLS and CDR2 is YYNGEE. The CDR3 region has the DNA TGTGCCAGCAGCGCAACAGGGGCCTCCGACTACGAGCAGTACTTC. Translating it yields CASSATGASDYEQYF.

This clone was counted once. V and J are TRBV14 and TRBJ1-3; unclear D gene. V was cut by 0 bases and J by 4 bases, with 13 bases left in between. This CDR3 is 16 amino acids long. Per germline, CDR1 SGHDN and CDR2 FVKESK. CDR3 amino acids: CASSQDPGGLGNTIYF. The DNA of the CDR3 is TGTGCCAGCAGCCAAGATCCGGGAGGGCTAGGAAACACCATATATTTT. The full variable domain, completed using reference TRBV14 and TRBJ1-3, is EAGVTQFPSHSVIEKGQTVTLRCDPISGHDNLYWYRRVMGKEIKFLLHFVKESKQDESGMPNNRFLAERTGGTYSTLKVQPAELEDSGVYFCASSQDPGGLGNTIYFGEGSWLTVV.

The chain combines TRBV19 with TRBJ2-1; 7 bases match TRBD2. CDR3 length equals 15 residues. Germline values: CDR1 LNHDA, CDR2 SQIVND (reference sequence). With 4 bases clipped from V and 4 bases from J, the junction kept 7 bases outside the gene matches. The CDR3 DNA sequence: TGTGCCAGTAGTAGGGACTACCAGAGTTACAATGAGCAGTTCTTC. It translates to CASSRDYQSYNEQFF.

This chain joins TRBV5-6 and TRBJ2-6; 7 bases are shared with TRBD1. The trim removed 0 bases at V and 0 bases at J, leaving 6 bases unmatched. Germline-derived CDR1 and CDR2 are SGHDT and YYEEEE. This CDR3 spans 18 amino acids. The CDR3: CASSLEGALSSGANVLTF. CDR3 in DNA: TGTGCCAGCAGCTTGGAGGGGGCCCTGAGCTCTGGGGCCAACGTCCTGACTTTC.

The CDR3 nucleotides are TGTGCCAGCAGCTTAGCGACGGGGATAGGAGAGACCCAGTACTTC. This translates into CASSLATGIGETQYF. The genes are TRBV7-2 and TRBJ2-5; weak D call: TRBD2 (5 bases). Germline V lookup: CDR1 SGHTA, CDR2 FQGNSA. The CDR3 is made up of 15 amino acids. The germline V and J ends were trimmed by 0 bases and 4 bases, with 12 bases remaining between them.

The genes are TRBV5-4 and TRBJ2-7, with D maybe TRBD1 (5 bases). Germline V CDR1 and CDR2: SGHNT, YYREEE (reference sequence). The CDR3 is 15 residues long. V lost 6 bases to trimming and J lost 6 bases, with 22 bases between them. Here the CDR3 DNA reads TGTGCCAGCACCTGGGGCATCCTCCCTACGTCCGAGCAGTACTTC. This sequence encodes CASTWGILPTSEQYF.

The chain is built from TRBV5-5 and TRBJ1-2; 9 positions agree with TRBD1. Trimming removed 0 bases from V and 7 bases from J; junction bases left unmatched: 10. This CDR3 comprises 16 residues. Germline loops: CDR1 SGHKS, CDR2 YYEKEE (reference sequence). CDR3: CASSLEGDRAFSGYTF. CDR3 in DNA: TGTGCCAGCAGCTTGGAAGGGGACAGGGCCTTCTCTGGCTACACCTTC.